This T cell receptor (beta chain) is from a study of shared clonotypes between healthy human individuals. About the research overall: For every donor, three CD4 naive, three CD4 memory, two CD8 naive and one CD8 memory plates were used. Study-level findings and limits: Non-shared clonotypes showed lower generation probabilities than clonotypes common to all four donors. Clonotypes that were shared across a handful of donors made up around 5% of naive CD4 clonotypes.

Worth noting for this clone: Its antigen is unidentified.

The germline gives CDR1 MDHEN, CDR2 SYDVKM. Trimming took off 7 bases at V and 5 bases at J, with 8 bases between the two ends. This CDR3 region has 11 residues. Each subset's genomic DNA was split evenly across several immunoSEQ plates. Sequencing used immunoSEQ multiplex PCR; TCRdb keeps in-frame clones, though not all of them. The sample has some 500,000 clones, about 96% seen once. This TCR was sampled from a woman under 40 in good health. The sample was naive CD4+ T cells sorted from blood. Stated subset: CD45RA+ positively selected. The V and J genes are TRBV28 and TRBJ1-2; D is ambiguous. CDR3 in DNA: TGTGCCAGCAATAGGTATTATGGCTACACCTTC. It encodes CASNRYYGYTF.